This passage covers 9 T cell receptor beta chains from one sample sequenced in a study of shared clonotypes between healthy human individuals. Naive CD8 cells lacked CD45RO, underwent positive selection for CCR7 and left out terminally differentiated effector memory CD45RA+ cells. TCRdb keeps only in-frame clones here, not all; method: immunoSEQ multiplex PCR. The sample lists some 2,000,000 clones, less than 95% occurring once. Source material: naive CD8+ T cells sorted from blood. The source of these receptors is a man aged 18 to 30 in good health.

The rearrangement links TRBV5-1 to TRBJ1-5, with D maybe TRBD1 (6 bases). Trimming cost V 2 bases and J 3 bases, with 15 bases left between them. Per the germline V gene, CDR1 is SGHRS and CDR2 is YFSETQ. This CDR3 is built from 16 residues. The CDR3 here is CASSFATGVPNQPQHF. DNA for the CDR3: TGCGCCAGCAGCTTCGCGACAGGAGTCCCCAATCAGCCCCAGCATTTT. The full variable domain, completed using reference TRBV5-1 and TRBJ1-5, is KAGVTQTPRYLIKTRGQQVTLSCSPISGHRSVSWYQQTPGQGLQFLFEYFSETQRNKGNFPGRFSGRQFSNSRSEMNVSTLELGDSALYLCASSFATGVPNQPQHFGDGTRLSIL.

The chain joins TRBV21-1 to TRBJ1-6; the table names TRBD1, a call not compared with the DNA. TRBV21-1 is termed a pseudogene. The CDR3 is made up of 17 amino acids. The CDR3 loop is CASSFQTDLYYNSPLHF. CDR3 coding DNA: TGTGCCAGCAGCTTTCAGACAGATCTTTACTATAATTCACCCCTCCACTTT.

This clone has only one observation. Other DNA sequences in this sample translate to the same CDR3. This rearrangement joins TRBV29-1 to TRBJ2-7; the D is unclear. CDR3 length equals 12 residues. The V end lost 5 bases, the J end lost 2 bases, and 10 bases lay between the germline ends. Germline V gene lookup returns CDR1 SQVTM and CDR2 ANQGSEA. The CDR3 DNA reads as TGCAGCGTTCTGGCGGAGACCTACGAGCAGTACTTC. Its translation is CSVLAETYEQYF.

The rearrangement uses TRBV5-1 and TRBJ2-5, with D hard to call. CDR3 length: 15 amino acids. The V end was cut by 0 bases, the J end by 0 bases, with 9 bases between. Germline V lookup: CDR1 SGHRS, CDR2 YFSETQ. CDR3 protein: CASSLEGNYQETQYF. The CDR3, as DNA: TGCGCCAGCAGCTTGGAAGGGAATTACCAAGAGACCCAGTACTTC.

The CDR3 nucleotides are TGTGCCAGCTCACCAGGGGACGGGCAAGATACGCAGTATTTT. It is translated as CASSPGDGQDTQYF. The chain employs TRBV18 and TRBJ2-3; D possibly uses TRBD1 or TRBD2 (5 bases each). Germline CDR1 reads KGHSH; CDR2 reads LQKENI. Trimming removed 2 bases from V and 5 bases from J, with 11 bases in between. The CDR3 is 14 residues long. The full variable domain, completed using reference TRBV18 and TRBJ2-3, is NAGVMQNPRHLVRRRGQEARLRCSPMKGHSHVYWYRQLPEEGLKFMVYLQKENIIDESGMPKERFSAEFPKEGPSILRIQQVVRGDSAAYFCASSPGDGQDTQYFGPGTRLTVL.

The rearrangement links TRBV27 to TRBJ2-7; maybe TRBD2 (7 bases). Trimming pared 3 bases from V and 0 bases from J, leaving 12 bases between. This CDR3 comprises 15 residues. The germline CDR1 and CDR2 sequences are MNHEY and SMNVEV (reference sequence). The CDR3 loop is CASSFGGGPSYEQYF. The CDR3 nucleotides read TGTGCCAGCAGTTTTGGGGGGGGGCCCTCCTACGAGCAGTACTTC.

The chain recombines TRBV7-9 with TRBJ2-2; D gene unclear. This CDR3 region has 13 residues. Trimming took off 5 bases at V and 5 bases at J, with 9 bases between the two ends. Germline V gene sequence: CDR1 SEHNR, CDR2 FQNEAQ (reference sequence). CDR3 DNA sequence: TGTGCCAGCAGCGCCGGTGGTACCGGGGAGCTGTTTTTT. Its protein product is CASSAGGTGELFF.

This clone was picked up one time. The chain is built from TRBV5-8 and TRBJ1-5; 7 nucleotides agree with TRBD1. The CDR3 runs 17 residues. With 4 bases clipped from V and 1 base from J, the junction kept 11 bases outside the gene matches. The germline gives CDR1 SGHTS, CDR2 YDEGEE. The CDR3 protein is CASSLDDRERSNQPQHF. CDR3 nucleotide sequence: TGTGCCAGCAGCCTGGACGACAGGGAGAGGAGCAATCAGCCCCAGCATTTT.

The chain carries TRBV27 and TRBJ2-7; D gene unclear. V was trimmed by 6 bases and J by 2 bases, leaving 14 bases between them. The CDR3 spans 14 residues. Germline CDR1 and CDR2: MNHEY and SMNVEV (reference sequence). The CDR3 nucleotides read TGTGCCAGCAGCCCGGATCAGGAGCCCTACGAGCAGTACTTC. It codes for CASSPDQEPYEQYF.